The rows below give T cell receptor beta chains drawn from one sample of a study of response to subunit inactivated influenza vaccine. TCRdb recomputed calls from the RT-PCR reads with MiXCR, one row per CDR3 protein. This repertoire shows 600,000 to 850,000 distinct CDR3 sequences, 13% to 15% found once; its top ten account for approximately 7.6%. Sequencing was performed on PBMCs from blood, taken around two weeks before vaccination. Receptors originate from a man in his fifties who received an inactivated influenza vaccine. CDR3s include the opening cysteine and the closing phenylalanine or tryptophan. Fields, in order: V gene, clone size, J gene, D gene, CDR3 DNA, CDR3 protein. The D gene is left open where the match is weak. Clone size is given for some rows only: seen once, a few or many times, or a class if the clone is expanded.

TRBV7-8	few	TRBJ2-1	.	TGTGCCAGCAGCCAGACGAGGGGTCCCTACAATGAGCAGTTCTTC	CASSQTRGPYNEQFF
TRBV3-1	few	TRBJ1-1	.	TGTGCCAGCAGCCAAGCTTCACAAGCTTTCTTT	CASSQASQAFF
TRBV20-1	few	TRBJ1-1	.	TGCAGTGCTAGAGATGTGAGGGGGATGAACACTGAAGCTTTCTTT	CSARDVRGMNTEAFF
TRBV5-1	many	TRBJ1-5	.	TGCGCCAGCAGCTTGGGAAATAGCAATCAGCCCCAGCATTTT	CASSLGNSNQPQHF
TRBV20-1	.	TRBJ1-1	.	TGCAGTGCTAGTGGGGGGACAAGGGGCGCGGGAACTGAAGCTTTCTTT	CSASGGTRGAGTEAFF
TRBV15	.	TRBJ2-6	TRBD1	TGTGCCACCAGCAGAGAGACAGGGGCTGGGGCCAACGTCCTGACTTTC	CATSRETGAGANVLTF
TRBV5-1	.	TRBJ2-2	TRBD1	TGCGCCAGCAGCCAACAGGGGGATAACACCGGGGAGCTGTTTTTT	CASSQQGDNTGELFF
TRBV12-3/TRBV12-4	.	TRBJ2-2	.	TGTGCCAGCAGTGTCAGGGGCTGGAACACCGGGGAGCTGTTTTTT	CASSVRGWNTGELFF
TRBV5-1	many	TRBJ2-2	TRBD1	TGCGCCAGCAGCTTGGTCGGGACAGGGGAAGGCGGGGAGCTGTTTTTT	CASSLVGTGEGGELFF
TRBV11-2	many	TRBJ1-1	.	TGTGCCAGCAGCTTAGAATTTTTGGCTACAGGTCTTCGAGGGGCTTTCTTT	CASSLEFLATGLRGAFF
TRBV18	few	TRBJ2-7	.	TGTGCCAGCTCCTACGGAATAAGCTCCTACGAGCAGTACTTC	CASSYGISSYEQYF
TRBV28	few	TRBJ2-7	.	TGTGCCAGCAGTTGCCGCCGGGACAGGGAGGAGGTGGTCAGCGGGAGGCCCTACGAGCAGTACTTC	CASSCRRDREEVVSGRPYEQYF
TRBV6-1	few	TRBJ2-7	TRBD1	TGTGCCAGCAGTGAAGACGAACAGGGGTGGTTCGAGCAGTACTTC	CASSEDEQGWFEQYF
TRBV7-2	.	TRBJ2-7	TRBD2	TGTGCCAGCAGCGGGGGGGTAGGCGAGCAGTACTTC	CASSGGVGEQYF
TRBV15	.	TRBJ1-2	.	TGTGCCACCAGCAGACTTTTTAGGGATGGCTACACCTTC	CATSRLFRDGYTF
TRBV5-6	.	TRBJ2-3	TRBD2	TGTGCCAGCAGCTTTCCCAAGCGGGAGGGCCTATATACGCAGTATTTT	CASSFPKREGLYTQYF
TRBV20-1	few	TRBJ2-2	.	TGCAGTGCTAGAGGGCTCCATACCGGGGAGCTGTTTTTT	CSARGLHTGELFF
TRBV29-1	.	TRBJ2-5	.	TGCAGCGTGGGGGAAGGGGGGGAGACCCAGTACTTC	CSVGEGGETQYF
TRBV7-2	few	TRBJ2-3	.	TGTGCCAGCAGCTTAGGTCGGCTTCGGTCAGATACGCAGTATTTT	CASSLGRLRSDTQYF
TRBV12-3/TRBV12-4	.	TRBJ2-7	.	TGTGCCAGCAGTTCGATGTCGACGGGTCCCTACGAGCAGTACTTC	CASSSMSTGPYEQYF
TRBV9	many	TRBJ2-7	.	TGTGCCAGCAGCGCGGACAGCTACGAGCAGTACTTC	CASSADSYEQYF
TRBV20-1	.	TRBJ2-3	.	TGCAGTGCTAGTGTAGGTGGGAGCACAGATACGCAGTATTTT	CSASVGGSTDTQYF
TRBV25-1	.	TRBJ2-4	.	TGTGCCAGCAGTGAATATTTCAGGGACAAAAACATTCAGTACTTC	CASSEYFRDKNIQYF
TRBV7-8	few	TRBJ2-1	TRBD1	TGTGCCAGCAGCCAGGCCGGGACAGGGAGGAACAATGAGCAGTTCTTC	CASSQAGTGRNNEQFF
TRBV5-1	.	TRBJ2-2	TRBD1	TGCGCCAGCAGCTACAGGGGCCGGGAGCTGTTTTTT	CASSYRGRELFF
TRBV7-2	few	TRBJ2-7	.	TGTGCCAGCAGTAAAGGGGCAACGCCCTACGAGCAGTACTTC	CASSKGATPYEQYF
TRBV29-1	few	TRBJ2-2	TRBD2	TGCAGCGTTGAGGGTTCGGGGGGCACCGGGGAGCTGTTTTTT	CSVEGSGGTGELFF